This T cell receptor (beta chain) was sequenced for a study of shared T cell receptors in the human thymus. Per the germline V gene, CDR1 is SGHRS and CDR2 is YFSETQ. V was trimmed by 0 bases and J by 8 bases, leaving 9 bases between them. The CDR3 loop spans 14 amino acids. TCRdb's copy holds only in-frame clones and misses some; the assay was immunoSEQ multiplex PCR. The data hold about 660,000 clones, with 70% to 90% observed a single time. The data also belong to a second study, concerning human thymus T cells. That report adds: Healthy Finnish infants undergoing corrective surgery for congenital heart defects provided the donor material. Corrective heart surgery yielded resections, and these provided the thymus tissue. Related research described thymic repertoires that were highly overlapping among unrelated individuals.

V and J are TRBV5-1 and TRBJ1-6; D is perhaps TRBD1 (5 bases). The sequence was collected from a boy younger than two with a congenital heart defect. The sequenced material came from thymocytes. CDR3 coding DNA: TGCGCCAGCAGCTTGGCTCAGGGTCATTCACCCCTCCACTTT. This gives the protein CASSLAQGHSPLHF.